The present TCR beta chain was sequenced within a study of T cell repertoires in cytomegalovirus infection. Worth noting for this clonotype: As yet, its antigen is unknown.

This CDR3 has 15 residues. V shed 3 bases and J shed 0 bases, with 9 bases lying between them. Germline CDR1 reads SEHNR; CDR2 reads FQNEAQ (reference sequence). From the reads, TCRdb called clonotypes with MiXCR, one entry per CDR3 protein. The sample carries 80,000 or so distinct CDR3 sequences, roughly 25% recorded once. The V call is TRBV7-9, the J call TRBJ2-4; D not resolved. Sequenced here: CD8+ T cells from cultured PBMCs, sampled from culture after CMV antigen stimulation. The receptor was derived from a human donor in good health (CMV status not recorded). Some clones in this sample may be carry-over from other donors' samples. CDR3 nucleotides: TGTGCCAGCAGCTTCTCCGACCTAGCCAAAAACATTCAGTACTTC. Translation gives CASSFSDLAKNIQYF.